This is a list of T cell receptor beta chains from one sample in a study of identical twins. MiXCR, run by TCRdb on the 5' RACE reads, gives a single entry per CDR3 protein. The sample consists of roughly 350,000 distinct CDR3 sequences, 12% of them appearing once. These same records also appear under a second study, on yellow fever vaccine responses in identical twins.

What was sequenced was CD8+ T cells sorted from blood. The receptors were gathered from a woman under 30 in good health. The CDR3 runs from the conserved cysteine through the conserved F or W. D genes are given only for firm matches. Not every row has a clone size; where given, it reads once, few, many or a size class.

v_gene	abundance	d_gene	j_gene	CDR3nt	CDR3aa
TRBV21-1	few	-	TRBJ2-3	TGTGCCAGCAGCAACAGGGGAAATGTCCCAGCGGCGAGCACAGATACGCAGTATTTT	CASSNRGNVPAASTDTQYF
TRBV4-1	few	TRBD2	TRBJ2-2	TGCGCCAGCAGCCTCCTGGGCAGCGGGGTGAACACCGGGGAGCTGTTTTTT	CASSLLGSGVNTGELFF
TRBV5-1	few	TRBD2	TRBJ2-3	TGCGCCAGCAGCTTGCCCCCGGGACTAGCGGGAGTAGATACGCAGTATTTT	CASSLPPGLAGVDTQYF
TRBV6-2/TRBV6-3	-	-	TRBJ2-2	TGTGCCAGCAGTCACGGGGAGCTGTTTTTT	CASSHGELFF
TRBV18	few	-	TRBJ1-2	TGTGCCAGCTCACCACCGTATCATGGAGGGTATGGCTACACCTTC	CASSPPYHGGYGYTF
TRBV4-1	-	-	TRBJ1-1	TGCGCCAGCAGCCATGCACCACAGATGAACACTGAAGCTTTCTTT	CASSHAPQMNTEAFF
TRBV24-1	-	-	TRBJ1-1	TGTGCCACCAGCGCCGGGCTAAACACTGAAGCTTTCTTT	CATSAGLNTEAFF
TRBV2	few	-	TRBJ2-5	TGTGCCAGCAGTGAAGCGCTGCTGGGTGGGGAGACCCAGTACTTC	CASSEALLGGETQYF
TRBV9	-	TRBD1	TRBJ1-6	TGTGCCAGCAGCGGCCTACAGGGGGGAAATTCACCCCTCCACTTT	CASSGLQGGNSPLHF
TRBV2	few	TRBD1	TRBJ2-7	TGTGCCAGCAGTGACCCCCTTGGACAGGGGCCCTACGAGCAGTACTTC	CASSDPLGQGPYEQYF
TRBV5-1	few	TRBD2	TRBJ2-1	TGCGCCAGCAGCTTGTATACTAGCGAGGATGAGCAGTTCTTC	CASSLYTSEDEQFF
TRBV12-3/TRBV12-4	many	-	TRBJ2-2	TGTGCCAGCAGGACCCGGGACATCGCGAACACCGGGGAGCTGTTTTTT	CASRTRDIANTGELFF
TRBV14	few	-	TRBJ2-3	TGTGCCAGCAGCCAAGCAGGGTCCCGCCGCACAGATACGCAGTATTTT	CASSQAGSRRTDTQYF
TRBV29-1	few	TRBD2	TRBJ2-1	TGCAGCGCCGGGACTAGCATTGTGAATGAGCAGTTCTTC	CSAGTSIVNEQFF
TRBV15	-	-	TRBJ1-1	TGTGCCACCAGCAGTCGGGCAGGTGAAAACACTGAAGCTTTCTTT	CATSSRAGENTEAFF
TRBV28	few	TRBD1	TRBJ2-7	TGTGCCAGCAGTTTAGTGACAGGGAACTACGAGCAGTACTTC	CASSLVTGNYEQYF
TRBV24-1	few	-	TRBJ2-2	TGTGCCACCAGTGACGCCCCTACGAACACCGGGGAGCTGTTTTTT	CATSDAPTNTGELFF
TRBV27	few	TRBD1	TRBJ2-3	TGTGCCAGCAGTTTATTCCGACAGGGGCCAGATACGCAGTATTTT	CASSLFRQGPDTQYF
TRBV20-1	-	-	TRBJ2-3	TGCAGTGCCTCCTCCTCGGAGTCTAGCACAGATACGCAGTATTTT	CSASSSESSTDTQYF
TRBV27	few	-	TRBJ2-1	TGTGCCAGCAGCCCAACGGAGGATGTTGAGCAGTTCTTC	CASSPTEDVEQFF
TRBV27	many	-	TRBJ2-3	TGTGCCAGCAGTTTAGGGGTCACAGATACGCAGTATTTT	CASSLGVTDTQYF
TRBV29-1	few	TRBD2	TRBJ2-5	TGCAGCCTTACGCAGCGGGGCGAAGAGACCCAGTACTTC	CSLTQRGEETQYF
TRBV4-1	few	-	TRBJ2-2	TGCGCCAGCAGCCAGAGAGGACACGGAAACACCGGGGAGCTGTTTTTT	CASSQRGHGNTGELFF
TRBV4-1	many	TRBD2	TRBJ2-7	TGCGCCAGCAGCTTTAGGACTAGCGGGAGTGTGGAGCAGTACTTC	CASSFRTSGSVEQYF
TRBV12-3/TRBV12-4	few	-	TRBJ2-7	TGTGCCAGCAGTTTAGCTATGAGCTACGAGCAGTACTTC	CASSLAMSYEQYF
TRBV2	once	TRBD1	TRBJ2-7	TGTGCCAGCAGTGAATCGGGACAGATCTACGAGCAGTACTTC	CASSESGQIYEQYF
TRBV20-1	few	-	TRBJ2-1	TGCAGTGCTCGACGCCGGGACCCCCGGTCCTACAATGAGCAGTTCTTC	CSARRRDPRSYNEQFF
TRBV7-9	few	-	TRBJ1-2	TGTGCCAGCGCCCCGGGGGCAGGGGACTATGGCTACACCTTC	CASAPGAGDYGYTF
TRBV20-1	few	TRBD1	TRBJ1-2	TGCAGTGAAGTGGACAGGGACTCTAACTATGGCTACACCTTC	CSEVDRDSNYGYTF
TRBV4-2	-	TRBD2	TRBJ2-7	TGTGCCAGCAGCCCTGGGGGGGAGCCGACCTACGAGCAGTACTTC	CASSPGGEPTYEQYF
TRBV4-1	few	TRBD1	TRBJ2-2	TGCGCCAGCAACCACGGGACAGGGGGTAACGGGGAGCTGTTTTTT	CASNHGTGGNGELFF
TRBV5-1	-	-	TRBJ1-2	TGCGCCAGCAGCTCGAGTTGGGAAAACTATGGCTACACCTTC	CASSSSWENYGYTF
TRBV4-1	few	-	TRBJ2-3	TGCGCCAGCAGCCAAGATCGCCCCCTGACAGATACGCAGTATTTT	CASSQDRPLTDTQYF
TRBV5-1	-	-	TRBJ2-7	TGCGCCAGCAGCTTGGAAGGGGGGCGGTACGAGCAGTACTTC	CASSLEGGRYEQYF
TRBV24-1	few	-	TRBJ2-2	TGTGCCACCAGTGCAGCCGGGGTGGAGCTGTTTTTT	CATSAAGVELFF
TRBV20-1	few	-	TRBJ2-1	TGCAGTGCTAGCCCGACAGCTTACAATGAGCAGTTCTTC	CSASPTAYNEQFF
TRBV5-6	-	-	TRBJ2-7	TGTGCCAGCAGCTGGCAAGAGGGCTACGAGCAGTACTTC	CASSWQEGYEQYF
TRBV11-2	-	TRBD1	TRBJ2-1	TGTGCCAGCATCCCGGGACAGGGACCTCCCAGCTCCTACAATGAGCAGTTCTTC	CASIPGQGPPSSYNEQFF
TRBV12-3/TRBV12-4	few	TRBD1	TRBJ2-2	TGTGCCAGCAGTTCCCCGGGACAGGGTGCCGGGGAGCTGTTTTTT	CASSSPGQGAGELFF
TRBV25-1	-	-	TRBJ2-5	TGTGCCAGCAGCCCGCGGACGGAAACCCAAGAGACCCAGTACTTC	CASSPRTETQETQYF